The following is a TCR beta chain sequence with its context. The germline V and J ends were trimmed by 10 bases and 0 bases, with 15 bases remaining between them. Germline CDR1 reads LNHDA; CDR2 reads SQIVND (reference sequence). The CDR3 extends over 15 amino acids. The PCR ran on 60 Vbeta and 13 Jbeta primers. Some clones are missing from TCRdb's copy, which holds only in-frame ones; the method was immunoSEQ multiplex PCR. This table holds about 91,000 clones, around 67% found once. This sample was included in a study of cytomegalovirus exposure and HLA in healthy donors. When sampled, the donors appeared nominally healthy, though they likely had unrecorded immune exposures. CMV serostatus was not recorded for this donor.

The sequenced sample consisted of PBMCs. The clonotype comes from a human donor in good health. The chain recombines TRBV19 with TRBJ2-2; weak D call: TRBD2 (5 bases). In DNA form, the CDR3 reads TGTGCCACTAAGGGCGGGCTACCGAACACCGGGGAGCTGTTTTTT. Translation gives CATKGGLPNTGELFF.